Shown below are 2 T cell receptor beta chains from a single sample sequenced in a study of T cells in Graves' hyperthyroidism and ophthalmopathy. Amplification targeted TCR beta CDR3 regions from RNA transcripts. Primed by the HTBI set, a first-round RT-PCR was run on the TCR CDR3. Each CDR3 protein gets one entry after TCRdb re-called the multiplex PCR reads with MiXCR. Among some 620,000 distinct CDR3 sequences listed, 15% to 20% were seen once. The material sequenced was blood. The receptors were gathered from a woman in her twenties or thirties with Graves' hyperthyroidism.

This clonotype has just a few counts. The chain couples TRBV3-1 to TRBJ2-7; D ambiguous. CDR1 and CDR2 from the germline V gene are LGHDT and YNNKEL (reference sequence). The CDR3 length is 16 residues. Trimming removed 0 bases from V and 0 bases from J, with 12 bases in between. The CDR3, as DNA: TGTGCCAGCAGCCAAGATGGTTCCCGAAACTCCTACGAGCAGTACTTC. Translation: CASSQDGSRNSYEQYF.

The chain carries TRBV9 and TRBJ2-7; D not certain. Per the germline V gene, CDR1 is SGDLS and CDR2 is YYNGEE. Deletions cut 0 bases from V and 3 bases from J, with 7 bases between. The CDR3 has 13 amino acids. The CDR3 DNA is TGTGCCAGCAGCGTAGCCGCAGACTACGAGCAGTACTTC. Translating gives CASSVAADYEQYF.